This T cell receptor beta chain was sequenced during a study of a mutant IDH1 vaccine in newly diagnosed glioma (dated by TCRdb to the early 2020s). For the study in its entirety: Of the 25 to 35 patients who were treated, about 60% were male and approximately 40% were female, and the mean age was roughly 40 years. Prior to enrollment, standard therapy consisting of radiotherapy alone, temozolomide alone, or radiochemotherapy with temozolomide had been administered to patients, with the combination being received by most patients. Peripheral blood samples were drawn at six visits, namely V03 (baseline), V05, V07, V10, V12 and V13. For exploratory analyses, 25 treated patients had longitudinal TCRB deep sequencing done wherever samples were available.

Results the study describes overall, beyond this receptor: Selection of PBMC samples for TCRB deep sequencing was based on availability. Pseudoprogression appeared unrelated to alterations in the top peripheral T cell clonotypes detected by TCRB sequencing. The authors stated that sample limitations prevented analyses of patient blood samples from being reproduced. Vaccine-induced immune responses across multiple MHC alleles were detected in 80% to 95% of patients.

The meaning of the sample's time point label: baseline, week 1 (first vaccination visit). Per the publication, the treatment or condition label means: pre-vaccination baseline after standard-of-care therapy. Donors had newly diagnosed WHO grade 3 or 4 IDH1-mutant astrocytomas with loss of nuclear ATRX. The samples were drawn from NOA16, a multicentre, single-arm, open-label phase I trial in Germany that tested a mutant IDH1 peptide vaccine in humans for the first time. Visit V03 blood draws served as the baseline sample for immunogenicity testing. The DNeasy Blood and Tissue Kit was used to extract genomic DNA from EDTA blood for TCRB sequencing. V sheds 4 bases and J sheds 3 bases, leaving 13 bases between their ends. The germline V gene specifies SNHLY as CDR1 and FYNNEI as CDR2. The CDR3 numbers 16 residues from cysteine through phenylalanine. Only the CDR3 portion is preserved as DNA: 48 bases, with reading frame beginning at the first base.

Library preparation used the immunoSEQ multiplex PCR assay. Following the manufacturer's protocol, the hsTCRB Kit was used to amplify rearranged TCR beta chain sequences. Sequencing of TCRB libraries was carried out on an Illumina MiSeq. From the authors' description of their analysis: The proprietary platform of the kit vendor was used for demultiplexing, trimming and gene mapping. The table was pulled from immuneACCESS by TCRdb, which kept in-frame rearrangements only. Such tables lose some clones; where checked, under half of the loss comes from unresolved V genes, and the rest has no known cause. That table supplies the V and J calls and clone size; D and trimming were determined from the DNA. The sample table contains roughly 68,000 clones; only one count was recorded for approximately 85% of them. Clones ranked in the top ten supply roughly 8.2% of the sample. Turning to this clone: Its antigen specificity is not known. No much larger clone is present one base from it, and per-base qualities are unavailable.

This specimen consisted of PBMCs, obtained from a glioma patient treated with radiotherapy, temozolomide or both. This chain joins TRBV2 to TRBJ2-6; no D gene is confidently identified. This sequence originates from a middle-aged man with glioma. In nucleotide form, the sequence is TGTGCCAGCAGTGGAGGAAGGCAGAGTGGGGCCAACGTCCTGACTTTC. Its translation reads: CASSGGRQSGANVLTF.